A selection of T cell receptor beta chains follows, all from one sample in a study of blood T cell repertoires in COVID-19. Method: immunoSEQ multiplex PCR; TCRdb's copy keeps in-frame clones and lacks some. The sample has some 200,000 clones, about 95% seen once. What was sequenced was peripheral blood. The receptors here all came from a man aged 25 to 40 with COVID-19, enrolled during active disease. Both conserved end residues are part of each CDR3. The D gene is left open where the match is weak. Where a row states a size, it is once, few, many or the class of an expanded clone; other rows omit it.

V gene,D gene,J gene,clone size,CDR3 protein,CDR3 DNA
TRBV2,TRBD2,TRBJ2-1,.,CASRGGSSGHNEQFF,TGTGCCAGCAGGGGGGGGTCTAGCGGGCACAATGAGCAGTTCTTC
TRBV11-2,.,TRBJ1-5,.,CASSEQPNQPQHF,TGTGCCAGCAGTGAACAGCCTAACCAGCCCCAGCATTTT
TRBV18,.,TRBJ1-2,.,CASSLGDSNYGYTF,TGTGCCAGCTCACTCGGAGACAGTAACTATGGCTACACCTTC
TRBV11-1,.,TRBJ1-4,.,CASSSTTGINEKLFF,TGTGCCAGCAGCTCTACGACGGGGATTAATGAAAAACTGTTTTTT
TRBV11-2,.,TRBJ1-1,.,CASRTGWESEAFF,TGTGCCAGCAGAACAGGGTGGGAGTCTGAAGCTTTCTTT
TRBV6-5,TRBD2,TRBJ2-1,once,CASSYITSGANNEQFF,TGTGCCAGCAGTTACATAACTAGCGGGGCCAACAATGAGCAGTTCTTC
TRBV3-1/TRBV3-2,.,TRBJ2-7,once,CASSPPGGSSYEQYF,TGTGCCAGCAGCCCCCCCGGGGGAAGCTCCTACGAGCAGTACTTC
TRBV2,.,TRBJ1-2,once,CASSETATNYGYTF,TGTGCCAGCAGCGAGACAGCTACCAACTATGGCTACACCTTC
TRBV5-4,TRBD2,TRBJ2-3,once,CASSLAAGGRGDTQYF,TGTGCCAGCAGCTTGGCCGCGGGGGGCCGCGGGGATACGCAGTATTTT
TRBV27,.,TRBJ1-6,.,CASSLRQLSPLHF,TGTGCCAGCAGTTTAAGACAGTTATCACCCCTCCACTTT
TRBV27,.,TRBJ1-1,.,CASSTLGQGRAFF,TGTGCCAGCAGTACCCTTGGGCAGGGTAGAGCTTTCTTT
TRBV3-1/TRBV3-2,.,TRBJ1-3,.,CASSAQGTGNTIYF,TGTGCCAGCAGCGCACAGGGCACCGGAAACACCATATATTTT
TRBV30,TRBD2,TRBJ2-5,.,CAWSPPRAGGQETQYF,TGTGCCTGGAGCCCCCCGCGAGCGGGGGGCCAAGAGACCCAGTACTTC
TRBV27,TRBD1,TRBJ2-3,.,CASSLRGADRATDTQYF,TGTGCCAGCAGTTTAAGAGGTGCGGACAGGGCCACAGATACGCAGTATTTT
TRBV5-1,TRBD1,TRBJ1-1,.,CASSGQGAGNTEAFF,TGCGCCAGCAGCGGACAGGGGGCCGGAAACACTGAAGCTTTCTTT
TRBV5-1,TRBD1,TRBJ1-4,.,CASSATGGGFEKLFF,TGCGCCAGCAGCGCGACAGGGGGCGGATTTGAAAAACTGTTTTTT
TRBV15,TRBD1,TRBJ2-1,.,CATSTSDRGYNEQFF,TGTGCCACCAGCACTTCGGACAGGGGGTACAATGAGCAGTTCTTC
TRBV20-1,.,TRBJ2-7,.,CSASPGSQPYEQYF,TGCAGTGCTAGTCCGGGGAGCCAGCCCTACGAGCAGTACTTC
TRBV12-3/TRBV12-4,.,TRBJ1-1,.,CASIERGNTEAFF,TGTGCCAGCATAGAAAGGGGGAACACTGAAGCTTTCTTT
TRBV29-1,TRBD1,TRBJ1-5,once,CSAGTGDQPQHF,TGCAGCGCTGGGACAGGGGATCAGCCCCAGCATTTT
TRBV20-1,TRBD2,TRBJ2-3,.,CSASSGGPKDTQYF,TGCAGTGCCAGTAGCGGGGGACCGAAAGATACGCAGTATTTT
TRBV19,.,TRBJ2-7,.,CASSRGGRYPLEQYF,TGTGCCAGTAGTAGGGGAGGCAGGTACCCCCTCGAGCAGTACTTC
TRBV18,.,TRBJ2-5,.,CASSPSVYQETQYF,TGTGCCAGCTCACCATCAGTGTATCAGGAGACCCAGTACTTC
TRBV30,.,TRBJ2-1,.,CAWSGGGNEQFF,TGTGCCTGGAGTGGAGGGGGCAATGAGCAGTTCTTC
TRBV9,TRBD2,TRBJ2-1,.,CASSSQGLAGGNEQFF,TGTGCCAGCAGCTCTCAAGGACTAGCGGGGGGGAATGAGCAGTTCTTC
TRBV6-6,TRBD1,TRBJ1-2,.,CASLVGQGKGGYTF,TGTGCCAGCTTGGTGGGACAGGGGAAGGGAGGCTACACCTTC
TRBV9,TRBD1,TRBJ2-1,.,CASSPQGANYNEQFF,TGTGCCAGCAGCCCACAGGGGGCTAACTACAATGAGCAGTTCTTC
TRBV19,.,TRBJ1-5,.,CASSITPLTYSNQPQHF,TGTGCCAGTAGTATAACACCATTAACATATAGCAATCAGCCCCAGCATTTT
TRBV6-5,.,TRBJ1-6,.,CASSYRDSPLHF,TGTGCCAGCAGTTACCGGGATTCACCCCTCCACTTT
TRBV24-1,.,TRBJ1-2,.,CATSDGWRDYGYTF,TGTGCCACCAGTGATGGGTGGCGGGACTATGGCTACACCTTC
TRBV13,TRBD1,TRBJ1-1,.,CASSFGQDTEAFF,TGTGCCAGCAGCTTCGGACAGGACACTGAAGCTTTCTTT
TRBV2,TRBD1,TRBJ1-2,.,CASSGQGGGYTF,TGTGCCAGCAGCGGACAGGGAGGTGGCTACACCTTC
TRBV10-1,TRBD1,TRBJ1-5,.,CASRIKKTGQFNQPQHF,TGCGCCAGCAGAATAAAAAAAACGGGACAGTTCAATCAGCCCCAGCATTTT
TRBV12-3/TRBV12-4,.,TRBJ1-2,.,CASNQDRVYGYTF,TGTGCCAGCAATCAGGACAGAGTCTATGGCTACACCTTC
TRBV6-5,.,TRBJ1-4,.,CASSYSDSIGEKLFF,TGTGCCAGCAGTTACTCGGACAGTATAGGTGAAAAACTGTTTTTT
TRBV6-2/TRBV6-3,.,TRBJ1-2,.,CASSFRAGGGYTF,TGTGCCAGCAGTTTCAGGGCAGGTGGCGGCTACACCTTC
TRBV5-1,.,TRBJ2-5,.,CASSTKGGAETQYF,TGCGCCAGCAGCACAAAAGGGGGTGCAGAGACCCAGTACTTC
TRBV18,.,TRBJ1-1,.,CASSPVGGMNTEAFF,TGTGCCAGCTCACCAGTGGGGGGAATGAACACTGAAGCTTTCTTT
TRBV19,.,TRBJ2-6,.,CASQTGSGANVLTF,TGTGCCAGCCAAACAGGGTCTGGGGCCAACGTCCTGACTTTC
TRBV29-1,.,TRBJ1-5,.,CSVSTHAEPQHF,TGCAGCGTTTCAACCCATGCAGAGCCCCAGCATTTT
TRBV2,TRBD1,TRBJ1-4,.,CASIGDRYEKLFF,TGTGCCAGCATTGGGGACAGATACGAAAAACTGTTTTTT
TRBV19,.,TRBJ2-1,.,CASRSSELTYNEQFF,TGTGCCAGTAGGTCGAGCGAGCTTACCTACAATGAGCAGTTCTTC
TRBV4-1,.,TRBJ1-5,.,CASSQDVGQRNQPQHF,TGCGCCAGCAGCCAAGACGTGGGGCAGCGCAATCAGCCCCAGCATTTT
TRBV15,TRBD2,TRBJ2-3,.,CATSMGLAGGVDTQYF,TGTGCCACCAGCATGGGACTAGCGGGGGGCGTAGATACGCAGTATTTT
TRBV27,TRBD1,TRBJ1-5,.,CASSPQGARGNQPQHF,TGTGCCAGCAGTCCCCAGGGGGCTCGGGGCAATCAGCCCCAGCATTTT
TRBV6-5,.,TRBJ2-7,.,CASSSTVTYEQYF,TGTGCCAGCAGTAGTACAGTAACCTACGAGCAGTACTTC
TRBV10-2,TRBD2,TRBJ2-7,.,CASKPGLAEHPYEQYF,TGCGCCAGCAAACCGGGACTAGCTGAACACCCCTACGAGCAGTACTTC
TRBV27,TRBD2,TRBJ2-5,.,CASSYNLAAQETQYF,TGTGCCAGCAGTTACAACCTAGCGGCACAAGAGACCCAGTACTTC
TRBV5-1,.,TRBJ1-1,.,CASSTGQLNTEAFF,TGCGCCAGCAGCACAGGACAGCTGAACACTGAAGCTTTCTTT